This TCR beta chain was documented in a study of blood T cell repertoires in COVID-19. Across the whole study: Donors in the United States, Italy and Spain gave samples during acute or convalescent COVID-19. The analysed material was cDNA or gDNA that came from T cells, B-cell-depleted T cells, or PBMCs.

Deletions cut 2 bases from V and 3 bases from J, with 14 bases between. From germline, CDR1 is SGHTA and CDR2 FQGNSA. The CDR3 extends over 15 amino acids. The study assigned cohorts using participant-reported clinical history. The method was immunoSEQ multiplex PCR; TCRdb's version includes in-frame clones alone and lacks a portion of them. There are approximately 140,000 clones in the sample; roughly 84% occur only once, and 5.5% lies in the top ten. The rearrangement links TRBV7-2 to TRBJ2-7; a possible D gene is TRBD1 (5 bases). The clonotype comes from a man between 35 and 55 years old with acute COVID-19. Input material: PBMCs or T cells enriched from blood (not recorded which). CDR3 sequence: CASSLQGTGDYEQYF. CDR3 bases: TGTGCCAGCAGCTTACAGGGCACAGGCGACTACGAGCAGTACTTC.